This T cell receptor (beta chain) is from a study of post-analysis software for immune sequencing data. Study at large: The study covered relapsing-remitting, secondary progressive and progressive-relapsing courses of multiple sclerosis.

Concerning this clonotype itself: The antigen is undetermined.

The CDR3 sequence is 12 residues long. Trimming shortened V by 3 bases and J by 10 bases, and 12 bases separated the two germline ends. Germline loops: CDR1 MNHEY, CDR2 SVGAGI. General observations from the study: Roughly five TRBV segments appeared more often in patients than in controls, and TRBV5-6, TRBV5-1 and TRBV20-1 were among these. When the samples were clustered directly with F measure, those that had been prepared in the same batch showed strong co-clustering. Normalized Chao1 diversity was significantly lower in multiple sclerosis patients than in controls.

Sequencing libraries made from TCR beta cDNA carried unique molecular identifiers. TCRdb itself ran the PCR reads through MiXCR, one entry per CDR3 protein. The table records 700,000 to 900,000 distinct CDR3 sequences, around 46% of them present only once. This rearrangement joins TRBV6-5 to TRBJ1-1, with a weak D call TRBD1 (5 bases). Sample: blood. This TCR came from a girl between 10 and 17 years old with multiple sclerosis. The CDR3 sequence: CASSYPGSRAFF. CDR3 coding DNA: TGTGCCAGCAGTTATCCAGGGAGTAGAGCTTTCTTT.